A single sample is the source of the 14 T cell receptor beta chains below, sequenced in a study of T cell repertoires in cytomegalovirus infection. In TCRdb, the reads were re-called with MiXCR into one record per CDR3 protein. Among under 300,000 distinct CDR3 sequences listed, roughly a fifth were seen once. Their target antigens are unknown. The sequences come from cultured PBMCs, collected from culture after CMV antigen stimulation. The receptor set was obtained from a human donor in good health (CMV status not recorded). Some clones in this sample may be carry-over from other donors' samples.

J is TRBJ2-7 and V is TRBV6-2 or TRBV6-3; D possibly corresponds to TRBD1 (6 bases). In germline, CDR1 is MNHEY, CDR2 SVGEGT. The CDR3 length is 15 residues. Trimming removed 2 bases from V and 3 bases from J, with 14 bases in between. The CDR3 is CASSYTGSAYYEQYF. In nucleotides, the CDR3 is TGTGCCAGCAGTTACACAGGGTCGGCTTACTACGAGCAGTACTTC.

At least ten counts were recorded for this clonotype. The V and J genes are TRBV7-8 and TRBJ1-4; no clear D. This CDR3 is 12 amino acids long. The germline CDR1 and CDR2 sequences are SGHVS and FQNEAQ. Trimming removed 2 bases from V and 7 bases from J, with 5 bases in between. The CDR3 spells CASSLYTEKLFF. Here the CDR3 DNA reads TGTGCCAGCAGCTTATACACTGAAAAACTGTTTTTT.

In its sample, this clonotype was seen a few times. The chain carries TRBV4-2 and TRBJ2-7, with 10 bases lining up with TRBD2. Per the germline V gene, CDR1 is LGHNA and CDR2 is YNFKEQ. This CDR3 is built from 15 residues. Trimming at V came to 2 bases and at J to 3 bases, leaving 4 bases not matched to a gene. CDR3 region: CASSQSSGSVYEQYF. The CDR3 coding sequence is TGTGCCAGCAGCCAATCTAGCGGGAGTGTCTACGAGCAGTACTTC.

This clonotype was observed at least ten times. The chain combines TRBV6-1 with TRBJ2-7, with TRBD2 matching over 12 bases. This CDR3 comprises 14 residues. Germline CDR1 MNHNS, CDR2 SASEGT. Trimming at V came to 5 bases and at J to 6 bases, leaving 5 bases not matched to a gene. The CDR3 DNA sequence: TGTGCCAGCAGTTCCCTAGCGGGAGGGCGCGAGCAGTACTTC. Its translation is CASSSLAGGREQYF.

In its sample, this clonotype was seen many times. The gene calls are TRBV7-2 and TRBJ2-7; 8 bases agree with TRBD2. J was trimmed by 3 bases and V by 3 bases; bases with no gene match: 13. This CDR3 is built from 17 residues. CDR1 is SGHTA and CDR2 is FQGNSA in the germline V gene. The CDR3 here is CASSFRLGLVGVYEQYF. In DNA form, the CDR3 reads TGTGCCAGCAGCTTTCGCCTGGGACTAGTAGGGGTCTACGAGCAGTACTTC.

In this sample, this clonotype turned up a few times. The chain joins TRBV24-1 to TRBJ2-7; 7 bases align to TRBD2. The CDR3 runs 14 residues. Germline V gene data show CDR1 as KGHDR and CDR2 as SFDVKD. V shed 1 base, J shed 2 bases, and the junction held 1 base outside the gene matches. DNA of the CDR3: TGTGCCACCAGTGATTTACGGGGGGCCTACGAGCAGTACGTC. It codes for CATSDLRGAYEQYV.

The chain carries TRBV15 and TRBJ2-7; D uncertain. In germline, CDR1 is LNHNV, CDR2 YYDKDF (reference sequence). The CDR3 has 11 amino acids. V was pared by 8 bases and J by 4 bases, with 9 bases between. The CDR3 spells CATANRYEQYF. In DNA, the CDR3 is TGTGCCACCGCGAACCGGTACGAGCAGTACTTC. The complete variable domain, with remaining parts taken from reference TRBV15 and TRBJ2-7, reads DAMVIQNPRYQVTQFGKPVTLSCSQTLNHNVMYWYQQKSSQAPKLLFHYYDKDFNNEADTPDNFQSRRPNTSFCFLDIRSPGLGDTAMYLCATANRYEQYFGPGTRLTVT.

This clonotype was counted a few times. The V and J genes are TRBV20-1 and TRBJ2-3; 12 nucleotides match TRBD2. The length of the CDR3 is 15 residues. V gave up 5 bases and J gave up 2 bases; unmatched junction bases: 5. Germline CDR1 reads DFQATT; CDR2 reads SNEGSKA (reference sequence). The CDR3 bases are TGCAGTGCTGCTACTAGCGGGAGGCTCACAGATACGCAGTATTTT. Protein: CSAATSGRLTDTQYF.

V and J are TRBV4-3 and TRBJ2-1, with 8 bases lining up with TRBD1. Germline V gene sequence: CDR1 LGHNA, CDR2 YSLEER. The CDR3 has 17 amino acids. J lost 6 bases, V lost 4 bases, and 14 bases had no gene match. In DNA, the CDR3 is TGCGCCAGCAGCCCCCGGACAGGGTCCTCCAGTGGCAATGAGCAGTTCTTC. Its translation: CASSPRTGSSSGNEQFF.

V usage is TRBV11-2 and J usage is TRBJ2-7, with D perhaps matching TRBD1 or TRBD2 (5 bases each). The CDR3 length is 14 residues. The germline V and J ends were trimmed by 3 bases and 0 bases, with 9 bases remaining between them. Germline CDR1 and CDR2: SGHAT and FQNNGV. The CDR3 nucleotides read TGTGCCAGCAGCTTGGGGGATTCCTCCTACGAGCAGTACGTC. Protein product: CASSLGDSSYEQYV.

This clonotype was detected only a few times. The gene calls are TRBV12-3 or TRBV12-4 and TRBJ2-2; possibly TRBD2 for D (5 bases). This CDR3 comprises 14 residues. Trimming removed 9 bases from V and 6 bases from J, with 17 bases in between. As DNA, the CDR3 is TGTGCCAGTCGGCCCCCGGGGTTTCCCGGGGAGCTGTTTTTT. It codes for CASRPPGFPGELFF.

In its sample, this clonotype was seen once. The chain uses TRBV19 and TRBJ1-5; D unresolved. Trimming left V 4 bases short and J 3 bases short, with 10 bases between. Germline CDR1 and CDR2: LNHDA and SQIVND (reference sequence). The CDR3 has 14 amino acids. The CDR3 is CASSKEEDNQPQHF. The CDR3 DNA reads TGTGCCAGTAGTAAAGAAGAGGACAATCAGCCCCAGCATTTT.

This clonotype was detected ten times or more. The chain couples TRBV15 to TRBJ1-1; D is uncertain. Germline V gene data show CDR1 as LNHNV and CDR2 as YYDKDF (reference sequence). V shed 1 base and J shed 1 base, with 4 bases lying between them. The CDR3 is made up of 13 amino acids. The CDR3 DNA sequence: TGTGCCACCAGCAGAGGGGGGAACACTGAAGCTTTCTTT. It is translated as CATSRGGNTEAFF.

In this sample, this clonotype turned up many times. Sequence at one end of the junction differs from germline and may be a read error. The V call is TRBV7-9, the J call TRBJ2-3; D ambiguous. CDR1 SEHNR and CDR2 FQNEAQ come from the germline V gene (reference sequence). CDR3 length equals 13 residues. The CDR3 bases are TGTGCAAGCAGAGGCCCGGTTTTGGATACGCAGTATTTT. The encoded protein is CASRGPVLDTQYF.